Following are 21 T cell receptor beta chains from one sample sequenced in a study of cytotoxic CD8 clonotypes in ibrutinib-treated CLL. The table came from immunoSEQ multiplex PCR; TCRdb's copy has only in-frame clones and leaves some out. The table has 11,000 to 15,000 clones, 52% seen once. The sample in question was PBMCs, obtained at an approximately 26-month disease-progression time point, from a patient treated with ibrutinib. The receptors come from a human donor with chronic lymphocytic leukemia.

The chain employs TRBV5-1 and TRBJ2-1; 10 bases line up with TRBD2. This CDR3 comprises 16 residues. V gave up 7 bases and J gave up 5 bases; unmatched junction bases: 12. The germline gives CDR1 SGHRS, CDR2 YFSETQ. The DNA of the CDR3 is TGCGCCAGCGAGAACCAGCCTAGCGGGGGAAACAATGAGCAGTTCTTC. Translation: CASENQPSGGNNEQFF.

The CDR3 protein is CASSLHTSYEQYF. DNA of the CDR3: TGTGCCAGCAGCTTGCACACGTCCTACGAGCAGTACTTC. The V call is TRBV5-5, the J call TRBJ2-7; no definite D call. Germline-derived CDR1 and CDR2 are SGHKS and YYEKEE (reference sequence). The CDR3 is 13 residues long. V was shortened by 1 base and J by 1 base, with 6 bases between the two germline ends. Drawing the rest from reference TRBV5-5 and TRBJ2-7, the complete variable domain is DAGVTQSPTHLIKTRGQQVTLRCSPISGHKSVSWYQQVLGQGPQFIFQYYEKEERGRGNFPDRFSARQFPNYSSELNVNALLLGDSALYLCASSLHTSYEQYFGPGTRLTVT.

The rearrangement uses TRBV5-4 and TRBJ2-2; no clear D gene. The V end was cut by 4 bases, the J end by 4 bases, with 14 bases between. Germline values: CDR1 SGHNT, CDR2 YYREEE (reference sequence). This CDR3 has 15 amino acids. CDR3 sequence (DNA): TGTGCCAGCAGCAAAACCAGCCTCAGCACCGGGGAGCTGTTTTTT. This sequence encodes CASSKTSLSTGELFF.

Concerning this clone: An end of the junction does not agree with germline; a read error may underlie this. The chain recombines TRBV2 with TRBJ1-1; no definite D call. The germline V gene encodes CDR1 SNHLY and CDR2 FYNNEI. This CDR3 contains 11 residues. Here the CDR3 reads CTSPLNTEAFF. CDR3 DNA: TGTACCAGCCCGCTGAACACTGAAGCTTTCTTT. Looking up the rest from reference TRBV2 and TRBJ1-1 gives the full variable domain: EPEVTQTPSHQVTQMGQEVILRCVPISNHLYFYWYRQILGQKVEFLVSFYNNEISEKSEIFDDQFSVERPDGSNFTLKIRSTKLEDSAMYFCTSPLNTEAFFGQGTRLTVV.

This chain joins TRBV5-1 and TRBJ2-7; TRBD1 matches at 7 bases. The V gene end was trimmed by 4 bases and the J gene end by 2 bases; junction bases not matched to a gene: 9. This CDR3 contains 15 residues. Germline V gene sequence: CDR1 SGHRS, CDR2 YFSETQ. This chain's CDR3 is CASSPRQGPAYEQYF. The CDR3 coding sequence is TGCGCCAGCAGCCCAAGACAGGGCCCTGCCTACGAGCAGTACTTC.

The rearrangement links TRBV4-1 to TRBJ2-3; weak D call: TRBD1 (6 bases). V was clipped by 0 bases and J by 9 bases, with 13 bases between them. Germline CDR1 reads MGHRA; CDR2 reads YSYEKL. This CDR3 has 14 residues. The CDR3 DNA follows: TGCGCCAGCAGCCAAGAACCAGGGGAGAACACGCAGTATTTT. Translated: CASSQEPGENTQYF.

CDR3 region: CASSLSIRAALGSYNEQFF. CDR3 nucleotide sequence: TGTGCCAGCAGTTTATCGATCAGGGCAGCCCTTGGCTCCTACAATGAGCAGTTCTTC. V gene TRBV27 combines with J gene TRBJ2-1; weak D call: TRBD1 (5 bases). The V gene lost 0 bases and the J gene lost 0 bases, with 18 bases spanning the gap. There are 19 residues in the CDR3. The V gene's germline CDR1 is MNHEY and CDR2 SMNVEV (reference sequence).

The chain carries TRBV9 and TRBJ2-3; no firm D call. The CDR3 runs 12 residues. Looked up from germline, CDR1 is SGDLS and CDR2 is YYNGEE. Trimming took 5 bases from V and 3 from J, leaving 7 bases between them. DNA for the CDR3: TGTGCCAGCAGTACGGCTACAGATACGCAGTATTTT. Its protein product is CASSTATDTQYF.

This chain links TRBV11-2 with TRBJ2-7; no firm D call. Per the germline V gene, CDR1 is SGHAT and CDR2 is FQNNGV. The V and J ends lost 0 bases and 7 bases respectively, with 13 bases between them. The CDR3 runs to 14 residues. The CDR3 DNA sequence: TGTGCCAGCAGCTTAGATTACACGTTCGGAGAGCAGTACTTC. It yields the protein CASSLDYTFGEQYF.

V is TRBV11-3 and J is TRBJ2-1, with TRBD2 identical over 7 bases. Germline CDR1 is SGHNT and CDR2 is YENEEA. The J segment lost 5 bases and the V segment lost 3 bases, leaving 4 bases of the junction unmatched. The CDR3 loop spans 14 amino acids. The CDR3 loop reads CASSLGGSHNEQFF. The DNA for the CDR3 is TGTGCCAGCAGCTTGGGGGGGTCCCACAATGAGCAGTTCTTC.

The chain has TRBV7-6 and TRBJ2-1, with D perhaps matching TRBD2 (5 bases). Trimming shortened V by 2 bases and J by 7 bases, and 15 bases separated the two germline ends. CDR1 and CDR2 from the germline V gene are SGHVS and FNYEAQ. The CDR3 runs 15 residues. This CDR3 reads CASSLLNVRDNEQFF. The CDR3 DNA sequence: TGTGCCAGCAGCTTACTCAATGTTCGGGATAATGAGCAGTTCTTC.

This clone is deemed large. In DNA, the CDR3 is TGCGCCAGCAGCCAAGATCTTGTGACATTCTATGGCTACACCTTC. This sequence encodes CASSQDLVTFYGYTF. The chain uses TRBV4-1 and TRBJ1-2, with D unresolved. Germline V gives CDR1 MGHRA, CDR2 YSYEKL. The germline V and J ends were trimmed by 0 bases and 4 bases, with 12 bases remaining between them. CDR3 size: 15 residues.

The gene calls are TRBV19 and TRBJ1-5; perhaps TRBD1 as D (6 bases). The germline CDR1 and CDR2 sequences are LNHDA and SQIVND (reference sequence). Trimming stripped 3 bases from V and 3 bases from J, with 15 bases between. The CDR3 consists of 16 residues. CDR3 sequence reads: CASSMASGGHNQPQHF. The CDR3 nucleotides are TGTGCCAGTAGTATGGCTTCGGGGGGGCACAATCAGCCCCAGCATTTT. Full variable domain (outside the CDR3, taken from reference TRBV19 and TRBJ1-5): DGGITQSPKYLFRKEGQNVTLSCEQNLNHDAMYWYRQDPGQGLRLIYYSQIVNDFQKGDIAEGYSVSREKKESFPLTVTSAQKNPTAFYLCASSMASGGHNQPQHFGDGTRLSIL.

The V gene is TRBV5-6, the J gene TRBJ1-1; the D gene is possibly TRBD1 (5 bases). Per germline, CDR1 SGHDT and CDR2 YYEEEE. The germline V and J ends were trimmed by 0 bases and 7 bases, with 7 bases remaining between them. The CDR3 sequence is 12 residues long. In DNA form, the CDR3 reads TGTGCCAGCAGCTTGGGGGGCCTTGAAGCTTTCTTT. Encoded protein: CASSLGGLEAFF.

This clone showed up just once. The chain has TRBV27 and TRBJ2-5, with D possibly matching TRBD2 (5 bases). Germline V gene data show CDR1 as MNHEY and CDR2 as SMNVEV (reference sequence). The V end lost 3 bases, the J end lost 4 bases, and 9 bases lay between the germline ends. This CDR3 spans 13 amino acids. CDR3 bases: TGTGCCAGCAGTTTCCGGGAAGGAGAGACCCAGTACTTC. Translated, it gives CASSFREGETQYF.

The V gene is TRBV10-2, the J gene TRBJ2-2, with D uncertain. V was trimmed by 6 bases and J by 6 bases, leaving 17 bases between them. Germline V gene lookup returns CDR1 WSHSY and CDR2 SAAADI. CDR3 size: 15 residues. CDR3 nucleotides: TGCGCCAGCAGCCCCGCACACAGTGGGGCCGGGGAGCTGTTTTTT. This translates into CASSPAHSGAGELFF.

The chain couples TRBV27 to TRBJ2-7, with TRBD1 matching over 7 bases. The CDR3 has 17 amino acids. V lost 5 bases and J lost 0; bases outside the gene matches: 13. Germline V gene data show CDR1 as MNHEY and CDR2 as SMNVEV (reference sequence). The CDR3 bases are TGTGCCAGCAGTCCGACCTCCCGGACAGGACACTCCTACGAGCAGTACTTC. Protein product: CASSPTSRTGHSYEQYF.

In its sample, this clone ranks as medium-sized. The chain couples TRBV2 to TRBJ2-3; 13 bases agree with TRBD2. The ends lost 6 bases at V and 2 bases at J; junction bases unmatched: 11. Germline CDR1 reads SNHLY; CDR2 reads FYNNEI. CDR3 length: 18 amino acids. CDR3 protein: CASSHTSGGASFTDTQYF. Here the CDR3 DNA reads TGTGCCAGCAGCCATACTAGCGGGGGGGCCTCCTTCACAGATACGCAGTATTTT.

This clone has only a few counts. The genes are TRBV7-7 and TRBJ2-2, with D uncertain. Germline assignment: CDR1 SSHAT and CDR2 FNYEAQ (reference sequence). The germline V and J ends were trimmed by 4 bases and 4 bases, with 22 bases remaining between them. This CDR3 contains 18 residues. The chain's CDR3 is CASSSTPRAATGTGELFF. The CDR3 nucleotides read TGTGCCAGCAGCTCGACGCCCCGGGCAGCGACGGGCACCGGGGAGCTGTTTTTT. The full variable domain, completed using reference TRBV7-7 and TRBJ2-2, is GAGVSQSPRYKVTKRGQDVTLRCDPISSHATLYWYQQALGQGPEFLTYFNYEAQPDKSGLPSDRFSAERPEGSISTLTIQRTEQRDSAMYRCASSSTPRAATGTGELFFGEGSRLTVL.

V is TRBV6-5 and J is TRBJ1-5; no definite D call. CDR3 length: 15 residues. Per the germline V gene, CDR1 is MNHEY and CDR2 is SVGAGI. V was clipped by 0 bases and J by 3 bases, with 9 bases between them. The CDR3 is CASSYSPSINQPQHF. The CDR3 nucleotides read TGTGCCAGCAGTTACTCTCCAAGCATCAATCAGCCCCAGCATTTT.

CDR3 in DNA: TGTGCCAGCAGTTCGGACAGCTCCAATCAGCCCCAGCATTTT. Translated: CASSSDSSNQPQHF. This chain joins TRBV5-6 and TRBJ1-5; D might be TRBD1 (6 bases). Trimming pared 5 bases from V and 3 bases from J, leaving 12 bases between. The CDR3 has 14 residues. CDR1 and CDR2 from the germline V gene are SGHDT and YYEEEE. Full variable domain (rest looked up from reference TRBV5-6 and TRBJ1-5): DAGVTQSPTHLIKTRGQQVTLRCSPKSGHDTVSWYQQALGQGPQFIFQYYEEEERQRGNFPDRFSGHQFPNYSSELNVNALLLGDSALYLCASSSDSSNQPQHFGDGTRLSIL.